Following are 4 T cell receptor beta chains from one sample sequenced in a study of blood T cells in healthy people across ages. Primed by a sample-barcoded 5' primer and a J-beta primer mix, a second PCR proceeded for 7 to 11 cycles. TCRdb used MiXCR to reprocess the 5' RACE reads, holding one entry per CDR3 protein. The repertoire holds over 300,000 distinct CDR3 sequences, with 52% as singletons. Material for sequencing was blood. Receptor source: a man between 60 and 70 years old in good health.

The genes are TRBV29-1 and TRBJ2-3; weak D call: TRBD2 (6 bases). Germline CDR1 reads SQVTM; CDR2 reads ANQGSEA. The CDR3 is 14 amino acids. Deletions cut 6 bases from V and 0 bases from J, with 13 bases between. The CDR3 sequence: CSVAKSGSTDTQYF. Written as DNA, the CDR3 is TGCAGCGTCGCGAAGAGCGGGAGCACAGATACGCAGTATTTT.

This clonotype was detected only a few times. V usage is TRBV6-2 or TRBV6-3 and J usage is TRBJ2-4; D ambiguous. The length of the CDR3 is 12 residues. Trimming shortened V by 2 bases and J by 7 bases, and 6 bases separated the two germline ends. Germline CDR1 MNHEY, CDR2 SVGEGT. CDR3 region: CASSYVGNIQYF. Here the CDR3 DNA reads TGTGCCAGCAGTTACGTGGGGAACATTCAGTACTTC.

This chain uses TRBV7-9 with TRBJ2-1; 7 bases agree with TRBD2. V lost 5 bases and J lost 6; bases outside the gene matches: 10. Germline CDR1 SEHNR, CDR2 FQNEAQ (reference sequence). This CDR3 is built from 15 residues. CDR3 DNA: TGTGCCAGCAGCCTTAGCGGGCAGGCGTCCAATGAGCAGTTCTTC. Amino acids: CASSLSGQASNEQFF.

This chain connects TRBV5-1 to TRBJ2-5; 7 positions agree with TRBD2. Trimming cost V 4 bases and J 5 bases; bases outside gene matches: 14. This CDR3 comprises 16 residues. CDR1 is SGHRS and CDR2 is YFSETQ in the germline V gene. CDR3 in amino acids: CASSVQLALSTETQYF. The CDR3 DNA sequence: TGCGCCAGCAGCGTGCAACTAGCGCTATCCACGGAGACCCAGTACTTC.